The clone carrying this TCR beta chain was found a few times. The data stem from a study of blood T cell repertoires in COVID-19. The CDR3 covers 16 residues. V lost 0 bases, J lost 4 bases, and 6 bases stayed unmatched. Germline loops: CDR1 SGHRS, CDR2 YFSETQ. Only in-frame clones appear in the TCRdb table, and some are missing; sequencing was by immunoSEQ multiplex PCR. The sample includes hundreds of thousands of clones, approximately 80% seen only once; the top ten take approximately 4.9%. The specimen was peripheral blood. The chain uses TRBV5-1 and TRBJ1-3; 8 bases match TRBD1. The origin of this receptor is a woman older than 75 with active or convalescent COVID-19. CDR3 bases: TGCGCCAGCAGCTTGGCCCCAGGGGGCTCCGGAAACACCATATATTTT. Translated, it gives CASSLAPGGSGNTIYF.